This section outlines one T cell receptor beta chain sequence together with its context. Its antigen is not identified. The record originates from a study of Ad26.COV2.S vaccination and SARS-CoV-2 variants. Regarding the study as a whole: The TCR breadth and depth analyses may have produced an underestimate of total T cell responses. Marked by substantial breadth, spike-specific CD8+ and CD4+ T cell responses were reportedly seen after vaccination.

The treatment was: roughly 18 received Ad26.COV2.S at low or high dose, single or two shots; about five received placebo; per-sample allocation not given. The study sampled participants on day 63 after the first vaccine or placebo injection. Expressing Wuhan-strain SARS-CoV-2 spike, an Ad26 vector served as the vaccine. Data came from immunoSEQ multiplex PCR; TCRdb stores just in-frame clones and leaves some out. The sample includes hundreds of thousands of clones, approximately 92% of them seen just once. The V gene's germline CDR1 is SQVTM and CDR2 ANQGSEA. The V gene end was trimmed by 6 bases and the J gene end by 0 bases; junction bases not matched to a gene: 8. CDR3 size: 14 residues.

The sequencing here drew on peripheral blood, taken in a trial of Ad26.COV2.S vaccine versus placebo. This clonotype originated in a person between 18 and 60 years old who received the Ad26.COV2.S COVID-19 vaccine or a placebo. The gene calls are TRBV29-1 and TRBJ2-7, with 7 bases that match TRBD1. The CDR3 protein is CSVRQGRGSYEQYF. CDR3 DNA sequence: TGCAGCGTCCGACAGGGAAGGGGCTCCTACGAGCAGTACTTC.